A single sample gave rise to the 2 T cell receptor beta chains below, sequenced in a study of CD8 T cells in Susac syndrome. With random hexamers, roughly 0.45 to 1 ug RNA was reverse transcribed. TCRdb re-called the immunoSEQ multiplex PCR reads through MiXCR, storing one row per CDR3 protein. The data contain approximately 230,000 distinct CDR3 sequences, 93% of them seen just once; the ten biggest clones take up around 0.07%. What was sequenced was CD4+ T cells from PBMCs. The receptors here all came from a human donor with multiple sclerosis.

The rearrangement joins TRBV7-6 to TRBJ2-5, with 8 bases lining up with TRBD2. Losses at the gene ends were 1 base for V and 5 bases for J; bases not matched to a gene: 9. Germline loops: CDR1 SGHVS, CDR2 FNYEAQ. The CDR3 runs 16 residues. As DNA, the CDR3 is TGTGCCAGCAGCTTAGTAGGGACTAGGACTTCTGAGACCCAGTACTTC. Protein sequence: CASSLVGTRTSETQYF.

This chain joins TRBV28 and TRBJ1-1; D ambiguous. V shed 7 bases and J shed 9 bases, with 18 bases lying between them. CDR3 size: 13 residues. Germline V gene sequence: CDR1 MDHEN, CDR2 SYDVKM. CDR3 sequence reads: CASTFPALGKAFF. CDR3 nucleotides: TGTGCCAGCACCTTCCCCGCCCTCGGGAAAGCTTTCTTT.